This T cell receptor (beta chain) was obtained from a study of cytomegalovirus exposure and HLA in healthy donors. V lost 0 bases and J 4 bases, leaving 13 bases between the germline ends. There are 16 residues in the CDR3. Germline V gene sequence: CDR1 MNHEY, CDR2 SVGAGI. A multiplex PCR was run with 60 Vbeta primers and 13 Jbeta primers. Libraries were prepared by immunoSEQ multiplex PCR; TCRdb keeps only in-frame clonotypes and omits some of them. The table records around 76,000 clones, 65% to 75% of them present only once. The specimen sequenced was PBMCs. The origin of this receptor is a woman aged 40 to 49 in good health and CMV-seropositive. This chain uses TRBV6-5 with TRBJ2-1; tentatively, D is TRBD1 (7 bases). The CDR3 sequence: CASSYSSRGAYNEQFF. CDR3 DNA sequence: TGTGCCAGCAGTTACTCGAGCAGGGGGGCGTACAATGAGCAGTTCTTC.